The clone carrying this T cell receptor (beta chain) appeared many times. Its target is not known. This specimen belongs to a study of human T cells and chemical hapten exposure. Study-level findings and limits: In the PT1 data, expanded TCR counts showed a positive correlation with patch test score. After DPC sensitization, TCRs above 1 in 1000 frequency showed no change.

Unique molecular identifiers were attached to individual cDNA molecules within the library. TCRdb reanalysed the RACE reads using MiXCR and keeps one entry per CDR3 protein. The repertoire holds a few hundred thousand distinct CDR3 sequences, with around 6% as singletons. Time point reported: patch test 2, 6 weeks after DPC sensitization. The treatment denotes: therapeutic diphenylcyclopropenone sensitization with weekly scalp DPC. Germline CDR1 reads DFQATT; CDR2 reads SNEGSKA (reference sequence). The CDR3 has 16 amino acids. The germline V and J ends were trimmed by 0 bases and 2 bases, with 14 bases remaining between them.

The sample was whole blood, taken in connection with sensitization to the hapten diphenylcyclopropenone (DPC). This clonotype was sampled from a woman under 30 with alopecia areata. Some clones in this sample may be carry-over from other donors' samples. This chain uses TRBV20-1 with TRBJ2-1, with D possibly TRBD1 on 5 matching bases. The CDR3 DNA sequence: TGCAGTGCTAGAGATACTCTAGGGGTTACCTACAATGAGCAGTTCTTC. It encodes CSARDTLGVTYNEQFF.